This T cell receptor (beta chain) originates from a study of T cells after yellow fever vaccination. At the level of the study: Sorting on CD3, CD45RA, CCR7 and CD95 yielded EM, EMRA, CM and Tscm memory subsets. Study-wide findings and caveats: The booster response re-showed most primary clones: approximately 95% CD4, around 90% CD8. There was a possibility that FACS-sorted repertoires contained abundant clonotypes contaminating from the bulk population.

The V gene's germline CDR1 is SGHVS and CDR2 FNYEAQ. Trimming removed 5 bases at V and 2 bases at J, with 16 bases between. This CDR3 has 17 residues. MiXCR was run by TCRdb on the 5' RACE reads, yielding one entry per CDR3 protein. The profile shows tens of thousands of distinct CDR3 sequences, 5.5% to 6% of them singletons. This specimen consisted of PBMCs, either bulk or a sorted T-cell subset (CD4+, CD8+, memory, or dextramer-sorted; not recorded which), obtained on the day of the yellow fever booster vaccination. The chain recombines TRBV7-6 with TRBJ2-6, with D maybe TRBD2 (6 bases). This TCR was recovered from a man aged 18 to 30 who received the YFV17D yellow fever vaccine. CDR3 sequence reads: CASSRRHGEAGANVLTF. In DNA form, the CDR3 reads TGTGCCAGCAGCCGACGACACGGGGAGGCTGGGGCCAACGTCCTGACTTTC.